These T cell receptor beta chains were read from a single sample in a study of Tregs in tolerant kidney transplant recipients. Profiled with immunoSEQ multiplex PCR; TCRdb holds only in-frame clones, not every one. The sample has 95,000 to 120,000 clones, about 90% seen once. The sequenced sample was CD4+ T cells from blood, obtained before the transplant. These receptors originate from a human donor who received a combined kidney and bone marrow transplant. Both conserved end residues are part of each CDR3. Fields, in order: V gene, J gene, D gene, clone size, CDR3 DNA, CDR3 protein. A D gene is named only where the DNA matches it firmly. Size tells how often a clone was seen (once, few, many) or the class of an expanded clone, and some rows leave it out.

v_gene: TRBV10-3
j_gene: TRBJ2-3
d_gene: -
abundance: -
CDR3nt: TGTGCCACCCGGTATGAGAGTCCAGATACGCAGTATTTT
CDR3aa: CATRYESPDTQYF

v_gene: TRBV1
j_gene: TRBJ1-1
d_gene: -
abundance: -
CDR3nt: TGCACCAGCAGCCAAGGGGCTGGGACAGCCGAAGCTTTCTTT
CDR3aa: CTSSQGAGTAEAFF

v_gene: TRBV5-1
j_gene: TRBJ2-1
d_gene: -
abundance: -
CDR3nt: TGCGCCAGTCGCAGGGGGGAATCGGTTTACAATGAGCAGTTCTTC
CDR3aa: CASRRGESVYNEQFF

v_gene: TRBV5-6
j_gene: TRBJ1-2
d_gene: -
abundance: -
CDR3nt: TGTGCCAGCAGCTTGGTGGCAGGGTCTAACTATGGCTACACCTTC
CDR3aa: CASSLVAGSNYGYTF

v_gene: TRBV29-1
j_gene: TRBJ2-1
d_gene: -
abundance: -
CDR3nt: TGCAGCGTTGAAGATCTTCCGGGTGAGCAGTTCTTC
CDR3aa: CSVEDLPGEQFF

v_gene: TRBV19
j_gene: TRBJ1-5
d_gene: TRBD1
abundance: -
CDR3nt: TGTGCCAGTGCGGGTGGACAGGCCACCAATCAGCCCCAGCATTTT
CDR3aa: CASAGGQATNQPQHF

v_gene: TRBV4-3
j_gene: TRBJ2-7
d_gene: TRBD2
abundance: -
CDR3nt: TGCGCCAGCAGCCTAACCGGGACTAGGGGAGACGAGCAGTACTTC
CDR3aa: CASSLTGTRGDEQYF

v_gene: TRBV6-1
j_gene: TRBJ2-3
d_gene: -
abundance: -
CDR3nt: TGTGCCAGCAGTGATCGGGAAACAGATACGCAGTATTTT
CDR3aa: CASSDRETDTQYF

v_gene: TRBV6-6
j_gene: TRBJ2-5
d_gene: TRBD1
abundance: -
CDR3nt: TGTGCCAGCAGTTTAGCCAGGGGGCAAGAGACCCAGTACTTC
CDR3aa: CASSLARGQETQYF

v_gene: TRBV5-1
j_gene: TRBJ1-1
d_gene: TRBD1
abundance: -
CDR3nt: TGCGCCAGCACCATTGGACAGGGGTTCATCACTGAAGCTTTCTTT
CDR3aa: CASTIGQGFITEAFF

v_gene: TRBV5-6
j_gene: TRBJ1-1
d_gene: -
abundance: -
CDR3nt: TGTGCCAGCAGCTTGGTAAGTCTCCGGGGGAACACTGAAGCTTTCTTT
CDR3aa: CASSLVSLRGNTEAFF

v_gene: TRBV10-1
j_gene: TRBJ1-5
d_gene: TRBD1
abundance: few
CDR3nt: TGCGCCAGCAGTGAGAGGGGGCATCAGCCCCAGCATTTT
CDR3aa: CASSERGHQPQHF

v_gene: TRBV19
j_gene: TRBJ1-5
d_gene: -
abundance: -
CDR3nt: TGTGCCAGTAGTACCTCGCCAGGGAGGTATAGCAATCAGCCCCAGCATTTT
CDR3aa: CASSTSPGRYSNQPQHF

v_gene: TRBV2
j_gene: TRBJ1-1
d_gene: -
abundance: -
CDR3nt: TGTGCCAGCAGTGCTCAGGGTTTCGGGAACACTGAAGCTTTCTTT
CDR3aa: CASSAQGFGNTEAFF

v_gene: TRBV11-2
j_gene: TRBJ1-2
d_gene: -
abundance: -
CDR3nt: TGTGCCAGCAGCCCCAACCCAGGGTTCTATGGCTACACCTTC
CDR3aa: CASSPNPGFYGYTF

v_gene: TRBV4-3
j_gene: TRBJ1-2
d_gene: -
abundance: -
CDR3nt: TGCGCCAGCAGCCCCGTCGGGGGGGTGGACTATGGCTACACCTTC
CDR3aa: CASSPVGGVDYGYTF

v_gene: TRBV6-6
j_gene: TRBJ2-7
d_gene: TRBD2
abundance: -
CDR3nt: TGTGCCAGCAGTTATCGACTAGCGTCCTACGAGCAGTACTTC
CDR3aa: CASSYRLASYEQYF

v_gene: TRBV19
j_gene: TRBJ1-5
d_gene: -
abundance: -
CDR3nt: TGTGCCAGTTCACCCATACAGGCCCATGGGGGGGCCCAGCATTTT
CDR3aa: CASSPIQAHGGAQHF

v_gene: TRBV6-5
j_gene: TRBJ2-7
d_gene: TRBD2
abundance: -
CDR3nt: TGTGCCAGCAGCCCCGGGACTAGGGGCTACGAGCAGTACTTC
CDR3aa: CASSPGTRGYEQYF

v_gene: TRBV2
j_gene: TRBJ2-1
d_gene: -
abundance: -
CDR3nt: TGTGCCAGCAGTGAATTAAGGTCTAGCAATGAGCAGTTCTTC
CDR3aa: CASSELRSSNEQFF

v_gene: TRBV6-1
j_gene: TRBJ1-2
d_gene: -
abundance: -
CDR3nt: TGTGCCAGCAGTGAGTCAGGGGACTATGGCTACACCTTC
CDR3aa: CASSESGDYGYTF

v_gene: TRBV4-2
j_gene: TRBJ2-2
d_gene: TRBD1
abundance: -
CDR3nt: TGTGCCAGCAGCCAGGACGGGACAGCAGCGAACACCGGGGAGCTGTTTTTT
CDR3aa: CASSQDGTAANTGELFF

v_gene: TRBV6-5
j_gene: TRBJ1-2
d_gene: TRBD1
abundance: -
CDR3nt: TGTGCCAGCAGCTCCGGGACAGGGGGCTATGGCTACACCTTC
CDR3aa: CASSSGTGGYGYTF

v_gene: TRBV15
j_gene: TRBJ2-2
d_gene: TRBD2
abundance: -
CDR3nt: TGTGCCACCAGCAACGGACTAGCGCGCAACACCGGGGAGCTGTTTTTT
CDR3aa: CATSNGLARNTGELFF

v_gene: TRBV27
j_gene: TRBJ2-5
d_gene: -
abundance: -
CDR3nt: TGTGCCAGCAGTTTATCTTCCACAGTAAGCCGCGAGACCCAGTACTTC
CDR3aa: CASSLSSTVSRETQYF